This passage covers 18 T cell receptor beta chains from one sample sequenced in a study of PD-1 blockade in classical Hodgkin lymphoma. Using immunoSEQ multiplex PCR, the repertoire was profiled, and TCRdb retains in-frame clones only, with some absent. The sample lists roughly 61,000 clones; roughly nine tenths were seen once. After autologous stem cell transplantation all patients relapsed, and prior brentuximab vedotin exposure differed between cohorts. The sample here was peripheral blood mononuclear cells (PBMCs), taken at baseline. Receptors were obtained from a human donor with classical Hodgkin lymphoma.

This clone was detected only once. The CDR3 spells CASSARAAGTSGELFF. CDR3 DNA sequence: TGTGCCAGCAGCGCAAGGGCCGCAGGGACCTCCGGGGAGCTGTTTTTT. The chain is built from TRBV7-2 and TRBJ2-2, with D possibly called TRBD1 or TRBD2 (5 bases each). Per germline, CDR1 SGHTA and CDR2 FQGNSA. The CDR3 loop spans 16 amino acids. V lost 5 bases and J lost 6, with 19 bases in between.

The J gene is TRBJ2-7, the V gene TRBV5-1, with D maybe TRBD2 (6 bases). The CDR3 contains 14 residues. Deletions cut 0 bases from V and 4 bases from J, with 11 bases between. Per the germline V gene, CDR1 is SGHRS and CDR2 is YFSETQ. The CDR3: CASSLEAGRYEQYF. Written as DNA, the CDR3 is TGCGCCAGCAGCTTGGAAGCAGGGAGGTACGAGCAGTACTTC.

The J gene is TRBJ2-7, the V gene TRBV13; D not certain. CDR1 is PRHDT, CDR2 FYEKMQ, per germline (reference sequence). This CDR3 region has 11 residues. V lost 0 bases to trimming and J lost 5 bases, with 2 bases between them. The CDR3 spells CASSLGDEQYF. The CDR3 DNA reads TGTGCCAGCAGCTTAGGCGACGAGCAGTACTTC. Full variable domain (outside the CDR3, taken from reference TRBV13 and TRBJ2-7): AAGVIQSPRHLIKEKRETATLKCYPIPRHDTVYWYQQGPGQDPQFLISFYEKMQSDKGSIPDRFSAQQFSDYHSELNMSSLELGDSALYFCASSLGDEQYFGPGTRLTVT.

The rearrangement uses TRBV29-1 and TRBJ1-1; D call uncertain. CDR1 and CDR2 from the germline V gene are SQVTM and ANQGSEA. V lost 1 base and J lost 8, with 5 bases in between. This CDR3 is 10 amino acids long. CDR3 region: CSVEVGEAFF. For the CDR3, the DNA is TGCAGCGTTGAAGTGGGGGAAGCTTTCTTT.

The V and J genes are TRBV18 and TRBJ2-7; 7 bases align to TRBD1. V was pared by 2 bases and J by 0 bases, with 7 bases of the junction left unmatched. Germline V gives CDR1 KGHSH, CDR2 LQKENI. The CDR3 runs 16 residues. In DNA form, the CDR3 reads TGTGCCAGCTCACCAGAGGACAGGTCGAGCTCCTACGAGCAGTACTTC. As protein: CASSPEDRSSSYEQYF.

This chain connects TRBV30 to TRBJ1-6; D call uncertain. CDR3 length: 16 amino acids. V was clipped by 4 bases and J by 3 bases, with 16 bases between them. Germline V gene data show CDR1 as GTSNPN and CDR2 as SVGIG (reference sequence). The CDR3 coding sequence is TGTGCCTGGACACGATTCGGGATAAACTATAATTCACCCCTCCACTTT. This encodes CAWTRFGINYNSPLHF.

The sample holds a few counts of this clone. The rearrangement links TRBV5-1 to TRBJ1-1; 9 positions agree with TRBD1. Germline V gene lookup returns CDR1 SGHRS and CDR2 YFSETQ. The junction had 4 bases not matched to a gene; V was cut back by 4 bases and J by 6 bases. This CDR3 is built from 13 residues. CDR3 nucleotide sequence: TGCGCCAGCAGCGGGGGGACAGGGTCTGAAGCTTTCTTT. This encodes CASSGGTGSEAFF.

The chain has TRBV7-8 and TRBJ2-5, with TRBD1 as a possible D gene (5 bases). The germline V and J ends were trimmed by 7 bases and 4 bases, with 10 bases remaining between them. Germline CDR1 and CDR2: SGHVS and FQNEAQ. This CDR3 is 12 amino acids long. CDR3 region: CASTIQGETQYF. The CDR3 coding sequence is TGTGCCAGCACCATTCAGGGAGAGACCCAGTACTTC.

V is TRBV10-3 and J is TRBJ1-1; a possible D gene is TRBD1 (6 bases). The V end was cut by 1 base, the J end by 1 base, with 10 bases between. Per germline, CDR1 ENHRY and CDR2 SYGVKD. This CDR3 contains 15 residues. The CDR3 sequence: CAISEWGQGNTEAFF. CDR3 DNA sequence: TGTGCCATCAGTGAGTGGGGGCAAGGGAACACTGAAGCTTTCTTT.

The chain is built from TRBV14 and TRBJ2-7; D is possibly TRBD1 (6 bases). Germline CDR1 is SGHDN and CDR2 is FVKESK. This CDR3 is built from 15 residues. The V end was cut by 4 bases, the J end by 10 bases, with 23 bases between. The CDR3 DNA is TGTGCCAGCAGCCTCGACAGGAAGTCCCTACGAGAACAGTACTTC. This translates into CASSLDRKSLREQYF.

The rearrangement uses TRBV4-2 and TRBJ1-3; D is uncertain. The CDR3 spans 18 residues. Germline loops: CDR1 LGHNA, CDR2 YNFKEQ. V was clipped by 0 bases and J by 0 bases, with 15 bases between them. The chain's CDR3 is CASSQEGLDTISGNTIYF. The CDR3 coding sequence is TGTGCCAGCAGCCAAGAAGGCCTCGACACAATCTCTGGAAACACCATATATTTT.

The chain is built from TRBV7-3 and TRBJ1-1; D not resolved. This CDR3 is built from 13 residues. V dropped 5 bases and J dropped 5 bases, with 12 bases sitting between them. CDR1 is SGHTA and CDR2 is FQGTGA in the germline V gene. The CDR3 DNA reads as TGTGCCAGCAGCCCCTCTCGAGGAACTGAAGCTTTCTTT. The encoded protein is CASSPSRGTEAFF.

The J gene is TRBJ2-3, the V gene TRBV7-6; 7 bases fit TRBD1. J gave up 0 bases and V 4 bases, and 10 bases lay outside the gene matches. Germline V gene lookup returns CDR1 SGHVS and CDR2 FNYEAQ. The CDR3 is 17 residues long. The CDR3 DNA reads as TGTGCCAGCAGCTCCCCTTACAGGGGAAGAAGCACAGATACGCAGTATTTT. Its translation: CASSSPYRGRSTDTQYF.

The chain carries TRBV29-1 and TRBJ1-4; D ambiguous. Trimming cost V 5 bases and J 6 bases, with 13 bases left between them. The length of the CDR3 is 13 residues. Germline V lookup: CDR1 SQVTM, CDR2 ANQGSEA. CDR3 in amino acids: CSVMDSWDEKLFF. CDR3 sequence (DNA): TGCAGCGTTATGGATTCTTGGGATGAAAAACTGTTTTTT.

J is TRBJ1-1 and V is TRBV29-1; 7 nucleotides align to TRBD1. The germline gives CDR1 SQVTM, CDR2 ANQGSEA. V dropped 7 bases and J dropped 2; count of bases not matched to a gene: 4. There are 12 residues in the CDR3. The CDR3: CSGNRGNTEAFF. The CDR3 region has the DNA TGCAGCGGTAACAGGGGAAACACTGAAGCTTTCTTT. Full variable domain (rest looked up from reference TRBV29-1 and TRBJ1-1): SAVISQKPSRDICQRGTSLTIQCQVDSQVTMMFWYRQQPGQSLTLIATANQGSEATYESGFVIDKFPISRPNLTFSTLTVSNMSPEDSSIYLCSGNRGNTEAFFGQGTRLTVV.

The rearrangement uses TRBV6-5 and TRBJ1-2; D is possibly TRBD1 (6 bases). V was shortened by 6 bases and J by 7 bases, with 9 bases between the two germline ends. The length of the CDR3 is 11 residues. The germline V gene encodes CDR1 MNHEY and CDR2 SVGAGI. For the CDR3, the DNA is TGTGCCAGCAGAACAGGGAGTGGCTACACCTTC. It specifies CASRTGSGYTF.

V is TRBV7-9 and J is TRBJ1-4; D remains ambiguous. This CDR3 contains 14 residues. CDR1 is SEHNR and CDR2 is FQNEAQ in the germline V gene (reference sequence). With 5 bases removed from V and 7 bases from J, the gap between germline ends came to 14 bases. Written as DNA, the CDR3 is TGTGCCAGCAGCCCCACACCCGCGGGTGAAAAACTGTTTTTT. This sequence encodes CASSPTPAGEKLFF.

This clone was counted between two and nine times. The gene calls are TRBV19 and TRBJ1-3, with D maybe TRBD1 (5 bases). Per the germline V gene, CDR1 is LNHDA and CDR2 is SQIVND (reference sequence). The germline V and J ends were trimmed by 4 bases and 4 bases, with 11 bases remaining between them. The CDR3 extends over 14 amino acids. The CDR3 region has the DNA TGTGCCAGTAGTACCGACAGCGTCGGAAACACCATATATTTT. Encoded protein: CASSTDSVGNTIYF.